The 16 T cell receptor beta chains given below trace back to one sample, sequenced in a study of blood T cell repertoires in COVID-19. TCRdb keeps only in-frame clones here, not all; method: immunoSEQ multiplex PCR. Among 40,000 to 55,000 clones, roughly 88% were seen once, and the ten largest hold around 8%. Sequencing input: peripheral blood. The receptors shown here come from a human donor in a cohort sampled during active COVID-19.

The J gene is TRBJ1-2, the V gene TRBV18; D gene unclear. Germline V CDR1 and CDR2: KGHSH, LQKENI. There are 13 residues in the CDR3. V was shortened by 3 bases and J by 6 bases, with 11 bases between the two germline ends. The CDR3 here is CASSPGGVNGYTF. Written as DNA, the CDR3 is TGTGCCAGCTCACCCGGAGGAGTAAATGGCTACACCTTC. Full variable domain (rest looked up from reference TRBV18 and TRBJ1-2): NAGVMQNPRHLVRRRGQEARLRCSPMKGHSHVYWYRQLPEEGLKFMVYLQKENIIDESGMPKERFSAEFPKEGPSILRIQQVVRGDSAAYFCASSPGGVNGYTFGSGTRLTVV.

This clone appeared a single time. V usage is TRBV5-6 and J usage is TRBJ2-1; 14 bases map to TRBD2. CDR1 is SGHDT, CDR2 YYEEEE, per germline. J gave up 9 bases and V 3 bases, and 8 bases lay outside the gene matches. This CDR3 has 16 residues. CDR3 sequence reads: CASSSGLAGVYSEQFF. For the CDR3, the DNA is TGTGCCAGCAGCTCGGGACTAGCGGGAGTCTATAGTGAGCAGTTCTTC.

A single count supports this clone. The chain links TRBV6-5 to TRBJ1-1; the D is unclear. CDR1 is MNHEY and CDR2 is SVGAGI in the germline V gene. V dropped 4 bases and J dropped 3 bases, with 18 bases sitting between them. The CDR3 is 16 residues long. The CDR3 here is CASSLDREGGYTEAFF. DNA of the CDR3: TGTGCCAGCAGTTTAGACCGGGAGGGTGGTTACACTGAAGCTTTCTTT.

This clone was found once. The CDR3 sequence: CASSQVLGGGNQPQHF. The CDR3 DNA reads TGCGCCAGCAGCCAAGTACTTGGAGGGGGCAATCAGCCCCAGCATTTT. This chain uses TRBV4-1 with TRBJ1-5, with TRBD1 as a possible D gene (5 bases). The V and J ends lost 1 base and 2 bases respectively, with 12 bases between them. The CDR3 totals 16 residues. CDR1 and CDR2 from the germline V gene are MGHRA and YSYEKL.

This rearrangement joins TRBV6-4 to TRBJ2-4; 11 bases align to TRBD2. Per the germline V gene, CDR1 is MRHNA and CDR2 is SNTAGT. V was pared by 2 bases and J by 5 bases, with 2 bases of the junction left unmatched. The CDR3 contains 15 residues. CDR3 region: CASSDPGLAENIQYF. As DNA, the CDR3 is TGTGCCAGCAGTGACCCGGGACTAGCGGAAAACATTCAGTACTTC.

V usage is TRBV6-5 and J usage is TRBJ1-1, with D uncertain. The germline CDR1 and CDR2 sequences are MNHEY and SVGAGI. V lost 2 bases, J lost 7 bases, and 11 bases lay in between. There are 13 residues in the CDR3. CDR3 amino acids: CASSYEVFSEAFF. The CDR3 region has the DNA TGTGCCAGCAGTTACGAGGTCTTCAGTGAAGCTTTCTTT.

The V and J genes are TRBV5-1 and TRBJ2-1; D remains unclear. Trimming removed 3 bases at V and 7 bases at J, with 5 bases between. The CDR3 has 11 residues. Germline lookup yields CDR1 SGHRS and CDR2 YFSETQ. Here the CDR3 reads CASSSMNEQFF. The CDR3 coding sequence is TGCGCCAGCAGCTCTATGAATGAGCAGTTCTTC.

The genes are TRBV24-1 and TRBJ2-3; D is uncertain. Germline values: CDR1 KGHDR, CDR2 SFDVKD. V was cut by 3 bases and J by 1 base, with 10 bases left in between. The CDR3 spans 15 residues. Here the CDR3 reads CATSDSPPGTDTQYF. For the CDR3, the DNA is TGTGCCACCAGTGATAGTCCCCCGGGCACAGATACGCAGTATTTT.

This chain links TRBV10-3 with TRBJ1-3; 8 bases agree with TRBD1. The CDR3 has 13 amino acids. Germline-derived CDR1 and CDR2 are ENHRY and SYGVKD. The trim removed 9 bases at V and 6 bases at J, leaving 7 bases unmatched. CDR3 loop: CAIRTGTANTIYF. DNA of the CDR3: TGTGCCATAAGGACAGGGACGGCAAACACCATATATTTT.

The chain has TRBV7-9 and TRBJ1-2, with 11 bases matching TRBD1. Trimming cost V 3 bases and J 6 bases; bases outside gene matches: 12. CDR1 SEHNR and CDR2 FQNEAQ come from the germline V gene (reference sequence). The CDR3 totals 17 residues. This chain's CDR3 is CASSLTGQGARGDGYTF. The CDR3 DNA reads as TGTGCCAGCAGCTTGACAGGACAGGGGGCGCGTGGGGATGGCTACACCTTC.

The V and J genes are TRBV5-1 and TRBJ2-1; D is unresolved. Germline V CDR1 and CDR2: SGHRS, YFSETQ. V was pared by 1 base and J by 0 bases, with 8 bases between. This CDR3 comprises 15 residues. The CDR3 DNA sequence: TGCGCCAGCAGCTTGAGCGCAAGCTCCTACAATGAGCAGTTCTTC. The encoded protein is CASSLSASSYNEQFF.

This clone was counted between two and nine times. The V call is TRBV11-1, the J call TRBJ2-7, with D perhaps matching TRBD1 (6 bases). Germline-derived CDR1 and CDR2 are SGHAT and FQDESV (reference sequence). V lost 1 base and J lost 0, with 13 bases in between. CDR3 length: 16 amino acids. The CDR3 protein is CASSLVFGDTSYEQYF. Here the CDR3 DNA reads TGTGCCAGCAGCTTAGTTTTCGGGGACACCTCCTACGAGCAGTACTTC.

The CDR3 spells CASSYVAGSNEKLFF. The CDR3 coding sequence is TGTGCCAGCAGTTACGTGGCGGGAAGTAATGAAAAACTGTTTTTT. The chain uses TRBV6-5 and TRBJ1-4; D is ambiguous. The CDR3 is 15 amino acids. V lost 2 bases and J lost 4, with 11 bases in between. Germline CDR1 MNHEY, CDR2 SVGAGI.

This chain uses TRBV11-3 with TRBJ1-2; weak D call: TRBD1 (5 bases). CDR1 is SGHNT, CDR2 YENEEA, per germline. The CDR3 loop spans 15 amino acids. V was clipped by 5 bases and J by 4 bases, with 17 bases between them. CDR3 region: CASSTRSGVGYGYTF. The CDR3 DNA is TGTGCCAGCAGCACCCGGTCGGGGGTGGGCTATGGCTACACCTTC.

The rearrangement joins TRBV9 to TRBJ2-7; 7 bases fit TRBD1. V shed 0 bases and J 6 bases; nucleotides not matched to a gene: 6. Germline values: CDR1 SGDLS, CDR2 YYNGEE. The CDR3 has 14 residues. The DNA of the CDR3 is TGTGCCAGCAGCGTAGGCATAGGGGGCAGCGAGCAGTACTTC. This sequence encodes CASSVGIGGSEQYF.

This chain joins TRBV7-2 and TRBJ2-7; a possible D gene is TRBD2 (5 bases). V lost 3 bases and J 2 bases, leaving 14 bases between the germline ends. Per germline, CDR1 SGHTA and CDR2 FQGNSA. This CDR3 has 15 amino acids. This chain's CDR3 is CASSFGRDTTYEQYF. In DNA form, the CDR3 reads TGTGCCAGCAGCTTTGGCCGGGATACTACCTACGAGCAGTACTTC.